What follows describes a single TCR beta chain. Antigen specificity is unknown. These data are taken from a study of T cell responses to AZD1222 COVID-19 vaccine. Repertoires were generated with immunoSEQ multiplex PCR, while TCRdb's copy carries only in-frame clones and drops some. The repertoire holds tens of thousands of clones, roughly nine tenths seen once, with about 5.4% in the top ten. Germline V CDR1 and CDR2: SGHRS, YFSETQ. V was trimmed by 4 bases and J by 0 bases, leaving 11 bases between them. The CDR3 contains 15 residues. Study outcomes and limitations: Donors, mostly white British, included more females; clonal diversity was possibly underestimated.

Sequences were derived from peripheral blood, sampled 28 days after the second AZD1222 dose. The chain uses TRBV5-1 and TRBJ2-1, with D perhaps TRBD2 (5 bases). The receptor was derived from an adult who received the AZD1222 COVID-19 vaccine. The CDR3 DNA is TGCGCCAGCAGCCCCGGTGGGAGCTCCTACAATGAGCAGTTCTTC. Translated, it gives CASSPGGSSYNEQFF.